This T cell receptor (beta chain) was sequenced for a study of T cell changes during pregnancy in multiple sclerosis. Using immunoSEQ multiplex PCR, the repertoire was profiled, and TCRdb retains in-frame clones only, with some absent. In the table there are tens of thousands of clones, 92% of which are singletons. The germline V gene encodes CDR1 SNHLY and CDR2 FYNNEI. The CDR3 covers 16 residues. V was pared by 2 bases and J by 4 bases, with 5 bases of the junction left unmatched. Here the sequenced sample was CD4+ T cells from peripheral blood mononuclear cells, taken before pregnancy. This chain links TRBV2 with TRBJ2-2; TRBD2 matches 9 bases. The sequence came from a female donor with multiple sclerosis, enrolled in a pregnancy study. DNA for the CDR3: TGTGCCAGCAGTGAAAGGGCTAGCGGGGTCACCGGGGAGCTGTTTTTT. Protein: CASSERASGVTGELFF.